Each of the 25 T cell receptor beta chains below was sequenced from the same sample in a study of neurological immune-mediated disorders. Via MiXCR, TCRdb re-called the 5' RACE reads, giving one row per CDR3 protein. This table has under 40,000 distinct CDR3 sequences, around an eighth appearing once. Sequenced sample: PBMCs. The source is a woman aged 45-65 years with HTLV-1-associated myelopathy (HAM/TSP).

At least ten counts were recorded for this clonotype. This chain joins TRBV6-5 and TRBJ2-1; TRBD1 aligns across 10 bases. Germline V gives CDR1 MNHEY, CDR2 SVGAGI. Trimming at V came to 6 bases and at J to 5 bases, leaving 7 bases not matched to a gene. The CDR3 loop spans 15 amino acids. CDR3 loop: CASSRQGAINNEQFF. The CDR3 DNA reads TGTGCCAGCAGCCGACAGGGGGCCATCAACAATGAGCAGTTCTTC.

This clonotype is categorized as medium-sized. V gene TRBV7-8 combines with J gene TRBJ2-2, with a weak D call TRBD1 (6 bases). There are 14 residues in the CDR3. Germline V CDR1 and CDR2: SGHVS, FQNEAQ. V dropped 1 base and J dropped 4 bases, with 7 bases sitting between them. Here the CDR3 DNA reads TGTGCCAGCAGCTTAGGGGGGCGCACCGGGGAGCTGTTTTTT. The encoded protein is CASSLGGRTGELFF.

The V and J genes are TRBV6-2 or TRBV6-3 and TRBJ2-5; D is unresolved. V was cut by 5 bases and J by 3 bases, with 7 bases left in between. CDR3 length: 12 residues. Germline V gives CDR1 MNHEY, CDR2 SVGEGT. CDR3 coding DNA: TGTGCCAGCAGTCCTTACGAAGAGACCCAGTACTTC. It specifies CASSPYEETQYF.

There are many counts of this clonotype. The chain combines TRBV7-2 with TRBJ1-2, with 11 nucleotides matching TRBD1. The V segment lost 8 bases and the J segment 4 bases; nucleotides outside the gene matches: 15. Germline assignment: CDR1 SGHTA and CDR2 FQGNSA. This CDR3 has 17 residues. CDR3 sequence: CASSQGQGAALGYGYTF. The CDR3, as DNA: TGTGCCAGCTCCCAAGGACAGGGGGCGGCTTTAGGCTATGGCTACACCTTC.

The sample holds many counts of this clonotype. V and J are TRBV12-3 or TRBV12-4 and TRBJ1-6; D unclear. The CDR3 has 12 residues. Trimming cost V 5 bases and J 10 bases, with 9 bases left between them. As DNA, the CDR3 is TGTGCCAGCAGTGACCCCCTATCACCCCTCCACTTT. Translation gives CASSDPLSPLHF.

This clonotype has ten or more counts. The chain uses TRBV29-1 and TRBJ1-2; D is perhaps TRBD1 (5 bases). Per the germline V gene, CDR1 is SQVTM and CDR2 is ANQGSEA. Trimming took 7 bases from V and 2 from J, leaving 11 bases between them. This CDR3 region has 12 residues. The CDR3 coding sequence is TGCAGCGCATCGGACACGAACTATGGCTACACCTTC. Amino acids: CSASDTNYGYTF.

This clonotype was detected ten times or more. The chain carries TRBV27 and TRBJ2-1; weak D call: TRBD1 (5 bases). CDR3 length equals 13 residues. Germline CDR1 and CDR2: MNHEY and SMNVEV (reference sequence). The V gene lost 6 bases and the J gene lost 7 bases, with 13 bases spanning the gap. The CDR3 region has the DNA TGTGCCAGCAGGACAGACAGCTTAAATGAGCAGTTCTTC. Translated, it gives CASRTDSLNEQFF.

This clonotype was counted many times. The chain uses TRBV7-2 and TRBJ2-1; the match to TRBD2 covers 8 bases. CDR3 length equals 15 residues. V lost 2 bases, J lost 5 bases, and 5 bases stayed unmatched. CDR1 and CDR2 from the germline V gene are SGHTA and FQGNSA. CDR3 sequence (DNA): TGTGCCAGCAGCTTAACGAGCGGGGGCCACAATGAGCAGTTCTTC. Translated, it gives CASSLTSGGHNEQFF.

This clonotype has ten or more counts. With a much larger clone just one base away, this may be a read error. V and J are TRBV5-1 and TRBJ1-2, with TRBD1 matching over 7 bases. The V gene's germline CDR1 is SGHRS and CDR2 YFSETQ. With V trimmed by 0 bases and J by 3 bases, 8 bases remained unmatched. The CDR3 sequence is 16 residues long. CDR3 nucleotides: TGCGCCAGCAGCTTGGACCCGACAGGGTCCGACTATGGCTACACCTTC. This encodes CASSLDPTGSDYGYTF.

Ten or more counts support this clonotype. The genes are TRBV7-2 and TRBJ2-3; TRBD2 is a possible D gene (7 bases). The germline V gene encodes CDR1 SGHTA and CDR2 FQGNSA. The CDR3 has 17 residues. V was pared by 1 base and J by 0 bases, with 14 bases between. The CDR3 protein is CASSLDGGRSSTDTQYF. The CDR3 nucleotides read TGTGCCAGCAGCTTAGACGGGGGGCGGTCGAGCACAGATACGCAGTATTTT.

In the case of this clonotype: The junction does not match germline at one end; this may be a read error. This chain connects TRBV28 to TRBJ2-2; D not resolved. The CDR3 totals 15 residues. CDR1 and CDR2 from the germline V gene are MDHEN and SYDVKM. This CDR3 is CANSSDLANTGELFF. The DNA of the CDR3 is TGTGCCAACAGTTCGGATTTAGCGAACACCGGGGAGCTGTTTTTT.

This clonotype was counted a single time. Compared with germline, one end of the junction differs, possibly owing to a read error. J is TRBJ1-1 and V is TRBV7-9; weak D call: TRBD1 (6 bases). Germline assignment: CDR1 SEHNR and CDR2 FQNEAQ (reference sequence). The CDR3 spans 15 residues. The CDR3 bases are TGTGCCAGCAGAGAGATGGGGGGGGCAAACACTGCAGCTTTCTTT. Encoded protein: CASREMGGANTAAFF.

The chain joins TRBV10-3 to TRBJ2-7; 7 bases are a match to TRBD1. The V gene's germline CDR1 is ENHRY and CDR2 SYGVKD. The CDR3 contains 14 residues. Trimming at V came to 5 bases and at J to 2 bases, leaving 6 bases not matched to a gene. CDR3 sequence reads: CAISQETGPYEQYF. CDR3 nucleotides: TGTGCCATCAGTCAAGAGACAGGGCCCTACGAGCAGTACTTC.

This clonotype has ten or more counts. CDR3: CASSQFMSEAFF. The CDR3 DNA is TGCGCCAGCAGCCAATTTATGTCTGAAGCTTTCTTT. This chain joins TRBV4-1 and TRBJ1-1; unclear D gene. The CDR3 is 12 amino acids. Germline V gene lookup returns CDR1 MGHRA and CDR2 YSYEKL. Trimming shortened V by 2 bases and J by 6 bases, and 7 bases separated the two germline ends.

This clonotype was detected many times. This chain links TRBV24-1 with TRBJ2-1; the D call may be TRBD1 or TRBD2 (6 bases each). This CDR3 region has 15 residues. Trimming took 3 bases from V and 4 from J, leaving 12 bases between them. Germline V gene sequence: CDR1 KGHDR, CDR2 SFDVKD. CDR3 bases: TGTGCCACCAGTGATACCGGGGGCCCTTACAATGAGCAGTTCTTC. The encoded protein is CATSDTGGPYNEQFF.

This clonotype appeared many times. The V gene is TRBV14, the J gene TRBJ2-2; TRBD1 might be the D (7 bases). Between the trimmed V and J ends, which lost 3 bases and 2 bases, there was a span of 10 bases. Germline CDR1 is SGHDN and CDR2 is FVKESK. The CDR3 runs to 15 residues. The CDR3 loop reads CASSHQGGNTGELFF. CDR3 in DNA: TGTGCCAGCAGCCATCAGGGGGGAAACACCGGGGAGCTGTTTTTT. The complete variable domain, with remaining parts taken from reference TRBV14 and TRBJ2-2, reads EAGVTQFPSHSVIEKGQTVTLRCDPISGHDNLYWYRRVMGKEIKFLLHFVKESKQDESGMPNNRFLAERTGGTYSTLKVQPAELEDSGVYFCASSHQGGNTGELFFGEGSRLTVL.

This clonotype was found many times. The CDR3 reads CASSQDPGSPGEKLFF. DNA of the CDR3: TGTGCCAGCAGCCAAGATCCGGGGTCCCCAGGCGAAAAACTGTTTTTT. The rearrangement uses TRBV3-1 and TRBJ1-4, with D hard to call. Trimming cost V 0 bases and J 8 bases, with 16 bases left between them. CDR3 length: 16 amino acids. Germline V lookup: CDR1 LGHDT, CDR2 YNNKEL (reference sequence).

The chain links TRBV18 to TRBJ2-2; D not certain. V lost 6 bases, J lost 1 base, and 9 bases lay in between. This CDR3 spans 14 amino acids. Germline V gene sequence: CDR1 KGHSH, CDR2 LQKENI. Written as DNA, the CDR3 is TGTGCCAGCTCGCAGGAACAGAACACCGGGGAGCTGTTTTTT. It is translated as CASSQEQNTGELFF.

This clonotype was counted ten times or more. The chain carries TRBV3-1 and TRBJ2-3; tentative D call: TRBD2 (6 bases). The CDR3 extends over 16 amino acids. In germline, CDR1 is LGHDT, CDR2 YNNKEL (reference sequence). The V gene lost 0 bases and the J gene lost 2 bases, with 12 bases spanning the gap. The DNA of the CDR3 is TGTGCCAGCAGCCAAGATCGACTAGTCCACACAGATACGCAGTATTTT. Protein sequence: CASSQDRLVHTDTQYF.

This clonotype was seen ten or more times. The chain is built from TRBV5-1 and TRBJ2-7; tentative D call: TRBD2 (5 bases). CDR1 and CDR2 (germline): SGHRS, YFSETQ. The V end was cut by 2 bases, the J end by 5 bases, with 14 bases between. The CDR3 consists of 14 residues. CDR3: CASSFARGNDEQYV. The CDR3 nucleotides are TGCGCCAGCAGCTTTGCCCGGGGTAACGACGAGCAGTACGTC.

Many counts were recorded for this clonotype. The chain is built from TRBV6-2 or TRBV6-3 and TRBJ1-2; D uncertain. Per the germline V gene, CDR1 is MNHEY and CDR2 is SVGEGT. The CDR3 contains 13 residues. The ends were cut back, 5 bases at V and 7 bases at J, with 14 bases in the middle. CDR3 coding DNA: TGTGCCAGCAGTCTCAGAGGGTTGAGTGGCTACACCTTC. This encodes CASSLRGLSGYTF.

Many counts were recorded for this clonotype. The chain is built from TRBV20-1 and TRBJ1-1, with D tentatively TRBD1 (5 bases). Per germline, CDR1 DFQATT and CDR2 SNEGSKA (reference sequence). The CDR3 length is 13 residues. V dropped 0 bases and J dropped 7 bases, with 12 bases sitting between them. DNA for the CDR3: TGCAGTGCTAGAGAGGCAGGGCGGTTTGAAGCTTTCTTT. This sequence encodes CSAREAGRFEAFF.

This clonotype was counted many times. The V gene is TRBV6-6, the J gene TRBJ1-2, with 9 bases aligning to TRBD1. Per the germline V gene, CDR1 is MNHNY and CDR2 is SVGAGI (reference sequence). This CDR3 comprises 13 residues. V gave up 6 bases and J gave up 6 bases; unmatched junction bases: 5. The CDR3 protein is CASRRDREDGYTF. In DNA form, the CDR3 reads TGTGCCAGCAGACGGGACAGGGAGGATGGCTACACCTTC.

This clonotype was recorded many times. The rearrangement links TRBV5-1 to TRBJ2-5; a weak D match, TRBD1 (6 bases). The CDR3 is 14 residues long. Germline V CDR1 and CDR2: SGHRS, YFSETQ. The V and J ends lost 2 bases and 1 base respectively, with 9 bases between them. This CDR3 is CASSFTGSQETQYF. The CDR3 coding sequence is TGCGCCAGCAGCTTTACAGGGTCCCAAGAGACCCAGTACTTC.

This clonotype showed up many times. In DNA, the CDR3 is TGCGCCAGCAGCCCCGGGGGGGCCGAGACAGATACGCAGTATTTT. The encoded protein is CASSPGGAETDTQYF. The chain employs TRBV5-1 and TRBJ2-3; 8 bases agree with TRBD2. CDR3 length: 15 residues. CDR1 and CDR2 from the germline V gene are SGHRS and YFSETQ. Trimming at V came to 4 bases and at J to 3 bases, leaving 7 bases not matched to a gene.